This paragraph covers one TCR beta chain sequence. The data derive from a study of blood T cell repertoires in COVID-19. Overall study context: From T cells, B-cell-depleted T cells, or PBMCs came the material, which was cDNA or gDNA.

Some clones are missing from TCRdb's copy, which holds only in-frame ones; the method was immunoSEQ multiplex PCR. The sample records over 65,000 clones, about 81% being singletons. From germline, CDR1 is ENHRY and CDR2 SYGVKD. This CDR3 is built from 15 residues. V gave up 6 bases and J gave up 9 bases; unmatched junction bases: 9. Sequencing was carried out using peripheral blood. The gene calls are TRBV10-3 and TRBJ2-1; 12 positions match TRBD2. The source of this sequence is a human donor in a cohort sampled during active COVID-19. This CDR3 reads CAIRGLAGMGGEQFF. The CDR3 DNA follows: TGTGCCATCAGAGGACTAGCGGGAATGGGCGGTGAGCAGTTCTTC.